Listed below are T cell receptor beta chains from one sample, sequenced in a study of control samples from healthy donors and cancer patients. Here immunoSEQ multiplex PCR was the method, and the copy in TCRdb shows in-frame clones only, minus some. The sample consists of about 92,000 clones, around 80% of them appearing once. The sequenced material came from blood. These receptors were collected from a woman between 55 and 75 years old in good health. Both conserved end residues are part of each CDR3. Each record gives: clone size, D gene, V gene, J gene, CDR3 DNA, CDR3 protein. D genes are given only for firm matches. Only part of the rows carry a size: once, few, many, or a class if the clone is expanded.

NA	TRBD1	TRBV29-1	TRBJ1-1	TGCAGCGTCATACAGGGGGCGCAGACTGAAGCTTTCTTT	CSVIQGAQTEAFF
NA	NA	TRBV7-2	TRBJ1-2	TGTGCCAGCACCCTAGGGTTTGTTAGTGGCTACACCTTC	CASTLGFVSGYTF
NA	NA	TRBV6-4	TRBJ2-3	TGTGCCAGCAGTGACTCGGGCGAAAGCACAGATACGCAGTATTTT	CASSDSGESTDTQYF
NA	TRBD1	TRBV27	TRBJ2-5	TGTGCCAGCAGTCCAGGGACAGGGAAAGAGACCCAGTACTTC	CASSPGTGKETQYF
NA	NA	TRBV9	TRBJ1-4	TGTGCCAGCAGCGTTCAGGTGGGGCCGAATGAAAAACTGTTTTTT	CASSVQVGPNEKLFF
NA	TRBD1	TRBV3-1/TRBV3-2	TRBJ1-3	TGTGCCAGCAGTCGCGGACAGGGTGCAGGAAACACCATATATTTT	CASSRGQGAGNTIYF
NA	TRBD1	TRBV6-4	TRBJ1-6	TGTGCCAGCAGTCTGGCGACAGGGGAGTCACCCCTCCACTTT	CASSLATGESPLHF
once	NA	TRBV5-1	TRBJ2-6	TGCGCCAGCAGCTTGGAGAGAACAGGGTACGGGGCCAACGTCCTGACTTTC	CASSLERTGYGANVLTF
few	NA	TRBV6-5	TRBJ1-5	TGTGCCAGCAGTTATGGGTTCAATCAGCCCCAGCATTTT	CASSYGFNQPQHF
NA	NA	TRBV5-1	TRBJ1-2	TGCGCCAGCAGCGGGCAGGGCTATGGCTACACCTTC	CASSGQGYGYTF
NA	TRBD1	TRBV5-1	TRBJ2-7	TGCGCCAGCAGCCAGCCGGGACAGGGGGCTCTGAACGAGCAGTACTTC	CASSQPGQGALNEQYF
NA	TRBD1	TRBV10-3	TRBJ1-2	TGTGCCATCAGTAAAAGACAGGGACAGGATGGCTACACCTTC	CAISKRQGQDGYTF
once	TRBD1	TRBV27	TRBJ1-1	TGTGCCAGCAGACAGGGGGTCCTGAACACTGAAGCTTTCTTT	CASRQGVLNTEAFF
NA	TRBD1	TRBV18	TRBJ1-3	TGTGCCAGCTCACGACCGGGACAGGCCAACACCATATATTTT	CASSRPGQANTIYF
NA	NA	TRBV19	TRBJ1-5	TGTGCCAGTAGTATCGATTGGGCTCAGACCCAGCATTTT	CASSIDWAQTQHF
NA	TRBD1	TRBV10-3	TRBJ1-2	TGTGCCATCAGTCCCGGGACAGGGGAAGGCTACACCTTC	CAISPGTGEGYTF